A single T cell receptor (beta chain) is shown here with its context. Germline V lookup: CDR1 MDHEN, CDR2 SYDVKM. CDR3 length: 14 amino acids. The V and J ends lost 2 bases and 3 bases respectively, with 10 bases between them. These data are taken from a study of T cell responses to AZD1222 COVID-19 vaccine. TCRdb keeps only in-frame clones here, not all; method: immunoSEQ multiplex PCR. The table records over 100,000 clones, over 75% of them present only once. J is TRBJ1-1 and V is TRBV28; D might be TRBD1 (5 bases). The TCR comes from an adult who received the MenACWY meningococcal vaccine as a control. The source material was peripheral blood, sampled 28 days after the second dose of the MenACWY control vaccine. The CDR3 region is CASSLGGVDTEAFF. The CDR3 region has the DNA TGTGCCAGCAGTTTAGGGGGTGTGGACACTGAAGCTTTCTTT.